This T cell receptor beta chain comes out of a study of blood T cell repertoires in COVID-19. In the study overall: Sources were T cells, B-cell-depleted T cells, or PBMCs; the material itself was cDNA or gDNA.

Assay used: immunoSEQ multiplex PCR; TCRdb lists only in-frame clones, some missing. Altogether around 130,000 clones are present, around four fifths being singletons, with the ten largest covering approximately 4.1%. Germline V gene lookup returns CDR1 ENHRY and CDR2 SYGVKD. The CDR3 has 13 residues. V gave up 9 bases and J gave up 0 bases; unmatched junction bases: 5. Sequencing was performed on peripheral blood. V and J are TRBV10-3 and TRBJ2-7; 7 bases line up with TRBD2. This receptor was obtained from an elderly woman with acute or convalescent COVID-19. CDR3 amino acids: CAIAGDYSYEQYF. CDR3 nucleotide sequence: TGTGCCATTGCCGGGGACTACTCCTACGAGCAGTACTTC.